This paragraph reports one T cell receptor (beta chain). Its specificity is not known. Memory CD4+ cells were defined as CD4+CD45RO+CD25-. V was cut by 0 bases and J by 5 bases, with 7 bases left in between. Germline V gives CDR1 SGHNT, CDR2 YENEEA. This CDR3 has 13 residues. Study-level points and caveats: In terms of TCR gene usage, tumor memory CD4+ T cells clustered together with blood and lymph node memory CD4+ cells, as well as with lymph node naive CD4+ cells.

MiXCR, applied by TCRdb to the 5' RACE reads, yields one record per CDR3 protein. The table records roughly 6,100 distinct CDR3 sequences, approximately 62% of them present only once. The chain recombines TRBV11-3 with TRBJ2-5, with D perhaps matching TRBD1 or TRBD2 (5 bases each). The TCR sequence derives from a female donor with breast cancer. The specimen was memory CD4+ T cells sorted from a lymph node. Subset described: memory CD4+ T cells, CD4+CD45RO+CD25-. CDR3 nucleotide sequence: TGTGCCAGCAGCTTAGAGGGACGGGAGACCCAGTACTTC. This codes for CASSLEGRETQYF.